A selection of T cell receptor beta chains follows, all from one sample in a study of cytomegalovirus exposure and HLA in healthy donors. Some clones are missing from TCRdb's copy, which holds only in-frame ones; the method was immunoSEQ multiplex PCR. The table lists over 85,000 clones, approximately 71% of them singletons. The specimen sequenced was PBMCs. The receptors derive from a female donor in good health and CMV-seronegative. Each CDR3 is given with its conserved first and last residue.

TRBV28	TRBJ1-5	CASNPRNQPQHF
TRBV6-1	TRBJ2-7	CASSFQGSYEQYF
TRBV27	TRBJ1-2	CASSLGQGSSYGYTF
TRBV5-6	TRBJ1-1	CASSTGTEAFF
TRBV6-5	TRBJ2-7	CASRAALANTYEQYF
TRBV7-2	TRBJ1-6	CASSLVQGARSPLHF
TRBV29-1	TRBJ2-5	CSVGGGGPGGGMQTQYF
TRBV6-5	TRBJ2-7	CASSYQGVLGYEQYF
TRBV12-5	TRBJ2-1	CASGLLGRGGDEQFF
TRBV13	TRBJ1-2	CASSLSSHGYTF
TRBV5-1	TRBJ2-7	CASSFDRVTLGEQYF
TRBV7-3	TRBJ1-6	CASSRTGSPLHF
TRBV6-1	TRBJ2-7	CASSWRGYEQYF
TRBV5-1	TRBJ1-2	CASSSQDRGYYGYTF
TRBV10-1	TRBJ2-1	CASSVSWYNEQFF
TRBV2	TRBJ2-2	CASSERGGSGTGELFF
TRBV5-1	TRBJ2-7	CASSLGPQSSGEYF
TRBV7-2	TRBJ2-7	CASSLEQGYEQYF
TRBV7-3	TRBJ2-2	CASSPKGGRANTGELFF
TRBV10-3	TRBJ2-7	CAISHYSRPEQYF
TRBV9	TRBJ2-1	CASSPPGGTYNEQFF
TRBV7-2	TRBJ2-3	CASSLGQHLDTQYF
TRBV7-2	TRBJ2-7	CASSLSFGTSGRPYEQYF
TRBV6-5	TRBJ1-2	CASSFRGLDGYTF
TRBV6-5	TRBJ1-2	CATRGGGGYTF
TRBV10-3	TRBJ2-7	CAISEAGQGPYEQYF
TRBV7-6	TRBJ1-5	CASSLAANQPQHF
TRBV28	TRBJ1-2	CASSFLAGQYYGYTF
TRBV10-1	TRBJ1-1	CASSEYQGRWNTEAFF
TRBV7-9	TRBJ2-1	CSVGDQREGVTHNEQFF
TRBV7-6	TRBJ1-6	CASSLYSGSGGGNSPLHF
TRBV28	TRBJ2-5	CASSRTSGSLGGETQYF
TRBV7-9	TRBJ1-2	CASSYGTGETGGYTF
TRBV18	TRBJ2-7	CASSRGQGRTAYEQYF
TRBV2	TRBJ1-3	CASRETGPDTIYF
TRBV7-2	TRBJ2-7	CASSRQRTGGDEQYF
TRBV7-9	TRBJ1-1	CASSLSPGHTEAFF
TRBV7-9	TRBJ2-1	CSSSLLGGLAGDEQFF
TRBV5-6	TRBJ2-5	CASSLWDRGWPGEETQYF
TRBV9	TRBJ1-3	CASSWEAWGSSGNTIYF
TRBV5-1	TRBJ1-1	CASSLAAVWRDTEAFF
TRBV6-1	TRBJ1-2	CASTQRDTYYGYTF
TRBV10-2	TRBJ2-7	CASRGVPSYEQYF
TRBV5-6	TRBJ2-5	CASSPTGLGETQYF
TRBV7-9	TRBJ1-2	CASSLAWGQRLNYGYTF
TRBV5-4	TRBJ1-1	CASARELLNTEAFF